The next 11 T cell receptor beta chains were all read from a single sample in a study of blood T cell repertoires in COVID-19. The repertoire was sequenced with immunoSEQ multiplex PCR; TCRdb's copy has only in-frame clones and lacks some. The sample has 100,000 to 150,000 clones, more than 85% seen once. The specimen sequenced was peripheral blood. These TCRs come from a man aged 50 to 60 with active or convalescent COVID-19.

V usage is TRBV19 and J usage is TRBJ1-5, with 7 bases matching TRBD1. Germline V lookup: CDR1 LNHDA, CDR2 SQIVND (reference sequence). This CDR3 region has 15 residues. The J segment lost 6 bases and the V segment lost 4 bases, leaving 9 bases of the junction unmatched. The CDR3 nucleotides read TGTGCCAGTAGTACACAGGGGCTTAATGTTCAGCCCCAGCATTTT. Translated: CASSTQGLNVQPQHF.

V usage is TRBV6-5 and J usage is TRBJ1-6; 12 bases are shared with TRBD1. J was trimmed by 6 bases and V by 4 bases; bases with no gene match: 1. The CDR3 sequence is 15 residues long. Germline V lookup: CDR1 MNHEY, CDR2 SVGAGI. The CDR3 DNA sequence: TGTGCCAGCAGTTTGGGACAGGGGGCTAATTCACCCCTCCACTTT. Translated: CASSLGQGANSPLHF.

CDR3 residues: CASSLDPKGLAGYNEQFF. The CDR3 DNA follows: TGTGCCAGCAGCTTAGATCCAAAGGGACTAGCGGGGTACAATGAGCAGTTCTTC. The chain carries TRBV11-3 and TRBJ2-1, with 13 nucleotides matching TRBD2. Germline loops: CDR1 SGHNT, CDR2 YENEEA. The V gene end was trimmed by 0 bases and the J gene end by 4 bases; junction bases not matched to a gene: 6. CDR3 size: 18 residues.

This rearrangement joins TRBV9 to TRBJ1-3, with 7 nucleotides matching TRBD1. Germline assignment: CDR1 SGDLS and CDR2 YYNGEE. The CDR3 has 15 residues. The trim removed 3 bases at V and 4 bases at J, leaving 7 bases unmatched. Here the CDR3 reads CASSGTRDRGNTIYF. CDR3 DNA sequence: TGTGCCAGCAGCGGGACCCGGGACAGAGGAAACACCATATATTTT. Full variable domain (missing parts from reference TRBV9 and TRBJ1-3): DSGVTQTPKHLITATGQRVTLRCSPRSGDLSVYWYQQSLDQGLQFLIQYYNGEERAKGNILERFSAQQFPDLHSELNLSSLELGDSALYFCASSGTRDRGNTIYFGEGSWLTVV.

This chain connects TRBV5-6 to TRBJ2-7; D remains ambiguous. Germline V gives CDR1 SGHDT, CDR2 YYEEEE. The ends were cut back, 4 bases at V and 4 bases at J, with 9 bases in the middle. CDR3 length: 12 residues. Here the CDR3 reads CASSRTKYEQYF. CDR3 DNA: TGTGCCAGCAGCCGTACAAAATACGAGCAGTACTTC. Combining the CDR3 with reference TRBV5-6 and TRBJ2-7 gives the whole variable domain DAGVTQSPTHLIKTRGQQVTLRCSPKSGHDTVSWYQQALGQGPQFIFQYYEEEERQRGNFPDRFSGHQFPNYSSELNVNALLLGDSALYLCASSRTKYEQYFGPGTRLTVT.

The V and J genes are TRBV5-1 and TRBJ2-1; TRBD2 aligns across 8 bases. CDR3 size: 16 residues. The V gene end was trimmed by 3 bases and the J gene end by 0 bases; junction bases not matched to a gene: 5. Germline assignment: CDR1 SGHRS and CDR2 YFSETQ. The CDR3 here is CASSSGLEPSYNEQFF. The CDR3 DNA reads TGCGCCAGCAGCTCGGGACTAGAACCCTCCTACAATGAGCAGTTCTTC.

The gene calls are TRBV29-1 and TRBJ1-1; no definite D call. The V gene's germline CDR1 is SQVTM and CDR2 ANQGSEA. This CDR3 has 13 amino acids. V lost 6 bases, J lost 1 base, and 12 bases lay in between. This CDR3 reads CSVPGSGNTEAFF. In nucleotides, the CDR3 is TGCAGCGTCCCGGGATCGGGGAACACTGAAGCTTTCTTT.

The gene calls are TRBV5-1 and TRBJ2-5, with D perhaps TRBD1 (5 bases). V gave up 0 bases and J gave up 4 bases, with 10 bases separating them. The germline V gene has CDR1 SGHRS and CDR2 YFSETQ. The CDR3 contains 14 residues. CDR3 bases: TGCGCCAGCAGCTTGGTCCCCAGGGTAGAGACCCAGTACTTC. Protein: CASSLVPRVETQYF. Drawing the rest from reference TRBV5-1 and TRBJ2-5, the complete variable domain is KAGVTQTPRYLIKTRGQQVTLSCSPISGHRSVSWYQQTPGQGLQFLFEYFSETQRNKGNFPGRFSGRQFSNSRSEMNVSTLELGDSALYLCASSLVPRVETQYFGPGTRLLVL.

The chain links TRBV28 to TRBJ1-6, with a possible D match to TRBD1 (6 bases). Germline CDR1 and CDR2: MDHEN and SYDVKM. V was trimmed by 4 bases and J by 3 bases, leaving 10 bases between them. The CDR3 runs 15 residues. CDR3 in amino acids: CASSYRAGYNSPLHF. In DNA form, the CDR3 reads TGTGCCAGCAGTTACAGGGCTGGCTATAATTCACCCCTCCACTTT.

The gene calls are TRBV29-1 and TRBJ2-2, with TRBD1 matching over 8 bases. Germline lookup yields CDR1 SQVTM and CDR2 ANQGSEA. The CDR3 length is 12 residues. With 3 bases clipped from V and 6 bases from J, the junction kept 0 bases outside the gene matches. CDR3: CSVETGAGELFF. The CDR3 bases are TGCAGCGTTGAGACAGGGGCCGGGGAGCTGTTTTTT.

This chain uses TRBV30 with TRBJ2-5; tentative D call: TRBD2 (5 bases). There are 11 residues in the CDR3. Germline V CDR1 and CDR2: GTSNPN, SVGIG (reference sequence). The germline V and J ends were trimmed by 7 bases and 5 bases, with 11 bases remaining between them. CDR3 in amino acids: CAYNGMETQYF. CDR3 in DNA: TGTGCCTACAACGGGATGGAGACCCAGTACTTC. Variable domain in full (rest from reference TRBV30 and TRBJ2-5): SQTIHQWPATLVQPVGSPLSLECTVEGTSNPNLYWYRQAAGRGLQLLFYSVGIGQISSEVPQNLSASRPQDRQFILSSKKLLLSDSGFYLCAYNGMETQYFGPGTRLLVL.